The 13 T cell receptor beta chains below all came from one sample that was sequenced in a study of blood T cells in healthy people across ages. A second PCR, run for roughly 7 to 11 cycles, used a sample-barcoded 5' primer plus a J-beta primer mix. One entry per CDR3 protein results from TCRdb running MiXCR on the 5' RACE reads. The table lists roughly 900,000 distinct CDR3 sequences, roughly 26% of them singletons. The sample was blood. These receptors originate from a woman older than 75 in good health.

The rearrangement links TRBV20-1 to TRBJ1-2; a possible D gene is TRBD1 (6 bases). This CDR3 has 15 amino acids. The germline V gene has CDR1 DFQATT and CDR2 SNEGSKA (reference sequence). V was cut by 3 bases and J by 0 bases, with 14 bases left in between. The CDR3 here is CSARVPDRANYGYTF. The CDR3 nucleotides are TGCAGTGCTAGGGTGCCGGACAGAGCTAACTATGGCTACACCTTC.

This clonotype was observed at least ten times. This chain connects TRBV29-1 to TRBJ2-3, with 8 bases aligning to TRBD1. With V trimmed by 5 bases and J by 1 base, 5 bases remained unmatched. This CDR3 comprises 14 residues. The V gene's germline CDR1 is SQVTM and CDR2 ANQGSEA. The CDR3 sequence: CSVRPGQGTDTQYF. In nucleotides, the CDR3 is TGCAGCGTTCGTCCGGGACAGGGCACAGATACGCAGTATTTT.

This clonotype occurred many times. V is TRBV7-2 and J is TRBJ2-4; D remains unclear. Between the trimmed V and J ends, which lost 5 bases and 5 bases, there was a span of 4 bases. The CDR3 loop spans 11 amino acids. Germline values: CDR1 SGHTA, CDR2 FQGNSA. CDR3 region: CASSAENIQYF. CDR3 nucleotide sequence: TGTGCCAGCAGCGCGGAAAACATTCAGTACTTC.

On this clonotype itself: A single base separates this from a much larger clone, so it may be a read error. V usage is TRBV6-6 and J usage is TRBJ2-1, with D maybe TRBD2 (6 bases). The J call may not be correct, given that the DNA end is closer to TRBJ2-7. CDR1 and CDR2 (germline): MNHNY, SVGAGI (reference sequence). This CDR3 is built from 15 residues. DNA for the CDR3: TGTGCCAGCAGCCGGACTACTAGCTCCTACAATGAGCAGTACTTC. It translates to CASSRTTSSYNEQYF.

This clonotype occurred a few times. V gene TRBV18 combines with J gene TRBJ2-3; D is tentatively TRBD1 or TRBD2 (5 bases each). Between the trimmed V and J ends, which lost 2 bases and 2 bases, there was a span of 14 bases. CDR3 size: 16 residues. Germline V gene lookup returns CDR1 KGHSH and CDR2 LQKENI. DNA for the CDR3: TGTGCCAGCTCACCAACCGGGACCGCTCTCACAGATACGCAGTATTTT. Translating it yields CASSPTGTALTDTQYF.

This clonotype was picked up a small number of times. The chain's CDR3 is CAWRMGSLDYGYTF. CDR3 nucleotide sequence: TGTGCCTGGAGGATGGGTTCCCTTGACTATGGCTACACCTTC. The chain has TRBV30 and TRBJ1-2; no reliable D call. The CDR3 length is 14 residues. With 3 bases removed from V and 3 bases from J, the gap between germline ends came to 14 bases. CDR1 GTSNPN and CDR2 SVGIG come from the germline V gene (reference sequence).

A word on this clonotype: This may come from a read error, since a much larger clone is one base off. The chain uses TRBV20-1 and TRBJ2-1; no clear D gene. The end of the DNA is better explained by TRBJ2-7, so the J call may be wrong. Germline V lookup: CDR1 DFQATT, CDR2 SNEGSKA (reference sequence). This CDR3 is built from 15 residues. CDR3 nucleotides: TGCAGTGCTTCCGGGCGAAGGAGCTCCTACAATGAGCAGTACTTC. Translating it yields CSASGRRSSYNEQYF.

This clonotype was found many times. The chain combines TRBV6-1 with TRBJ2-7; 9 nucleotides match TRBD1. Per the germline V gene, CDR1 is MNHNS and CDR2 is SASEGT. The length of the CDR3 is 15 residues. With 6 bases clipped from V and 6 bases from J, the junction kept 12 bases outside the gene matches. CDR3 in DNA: TGTGCCAGCAGCCTTTCCCGGGACAGGGTTCGCGAGCAGTACTTC. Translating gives CASSLSRDRVREQYF.

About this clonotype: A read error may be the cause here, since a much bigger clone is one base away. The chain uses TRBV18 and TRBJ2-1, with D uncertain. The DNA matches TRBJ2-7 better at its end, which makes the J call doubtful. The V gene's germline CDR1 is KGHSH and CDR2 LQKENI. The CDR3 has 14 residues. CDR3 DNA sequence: TGTGCCAGCTCACCACCGGTGGCCTACAATGAGCAGTACTTC. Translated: CASSPPVAYNEQYF.

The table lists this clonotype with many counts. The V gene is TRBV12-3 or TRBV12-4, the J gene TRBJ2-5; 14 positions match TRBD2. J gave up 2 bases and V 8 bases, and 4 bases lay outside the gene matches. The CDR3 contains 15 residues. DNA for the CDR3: TGTGCCAGCGGGACTAGCGGGGGTGTACAAGAGACCCAGTACTTC. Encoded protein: CASGTSGGVQETQYF.

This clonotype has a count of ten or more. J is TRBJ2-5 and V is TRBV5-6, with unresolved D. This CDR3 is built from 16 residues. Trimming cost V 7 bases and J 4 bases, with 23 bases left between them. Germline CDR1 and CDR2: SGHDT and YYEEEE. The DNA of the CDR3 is TGTGCCAGCTCTCCCCTGTTACAGTCTCTGGCAGAGACCCAGTACTTC. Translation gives CASSPLLQSLAETQYF.

The CDR3 nucleotides read TGTGCCAGCAGTGCCGGGACGTACTACGAGCAGTACTTC. The encoded protein is CASSAGTYYEQYF. The genes are TRBV7-2 and TRBJ2-4, with D perhaps matching TRBD1 or TRBD2 (5 bases each). The end of the DNA aligns better with TRBJ2-7, so the J call may be wrong. Germline lookup yields CDR1 SGHTA and CDR2 FQGNSA. There are 13 residues in the CDR3.

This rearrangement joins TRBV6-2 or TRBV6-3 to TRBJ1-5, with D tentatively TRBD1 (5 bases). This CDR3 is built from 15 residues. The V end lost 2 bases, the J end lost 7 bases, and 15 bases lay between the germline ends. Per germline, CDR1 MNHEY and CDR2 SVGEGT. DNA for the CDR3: TGTGCCAGCAGTTACGCGGCGGGGGGTGGGCAGCCCCAGCATTTT. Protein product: CASSYAAGGGQPQHF.